This T cell receptor beta chain was identified in a study of identical twins. This clonotype was seen a handful of times. TCRdb reprocessed the 5' RACE reads via MiXCR and lists one record per CDR3 protein. The profile shows 1.5 million to 2 million distinct CDR3 sequences, about 32% of them singletons. The ends were cut back, 7 bases at V and 3 bases at J, with 8 bases in the middle. Per germline, CDR1 SNHLY and CDR2 FYNNEI. This CDR3 contains 12 residues. Everyone who gave samples was a healthy Caucasian. The receptor was derived from a newborn girl in good health. The chain combines TRBV2 with TRBJ2-3; possibly TRBD2 for D (6 bases). Material for sequencing was cord blood. DNA of the CDR3: TGTGCCAGCACTAGCGTGACAGATACGCAGTATTTT. Its translation: CASTSVTDTQYF. Full variable domain (missing parts from reference TRBV2 and TRBJ2-3): EPEVTQTPSHQVTQMGQEVILRCVPISNHLYFYWYRQILGQKVEFLVSFYNNEISEKSEIFDDQFSVERPDGSNFTLKIRSTKLEDSAMYFCASTSVTDTQYFGPGTRLTVL.